This TCR beta chain comes out of a study of OX40 agonist ivuxolimab in advanced cancers. Produced via immunoSEQ multiplex PCR; TCRdb's table is partial and in-frame only. Found here are around 65,000 clones, under 95% of them singletons; the top ten hold about 13%. Deletions cut 3 bases from V and 0 bases from J, with 20 bases between. The CDR3 runs to 18 residues. Germline-derived CDR1 and CDR2 are SGDLS and YYNGEE. This clonotype was obtained from an adult with an advanced solid tumor such as melanoma, head and neck, liver or kidney cancer. The chain uses TRBV9 and TRBJ2-3, with a possible D match to TRBD2 (5 bases). Material: CD4+ or CD8+ T cells sorted from blood, obtained in a trial of the OX40 agonist ivuxolimab. The DNA of the CDR3 is TGTGCCAGCAGCGGACCCCGGAGCGGAGCCAATAGCACAGATACGCAGTATTTT. It specifies CASSGPRSGANSTDTQYF.